This TCR beta chain was sequenced for a study of control samples from healthy donors and cancer patients. The V end was cut by 4 bases, the J end by 4 bases, with 15 bases between. This CDR3 is 14 amino acids long. The germline V gene has CDR1 SGHRS and CDR2 YFSETQ. Here immunoSEQ multiplex PCR was the method, and the copy in TCRdb shows in-frame clones only, minus some. The sample contains approximately 86,000 clones, under 90% of which appear only once. Sequencing input: blood. The source is a woman in her thirties or forties in good health. The chain joins TRBV5-1 to TRBJ2-7, with a tentative D call TRBD1 (5 bases). CDR3 coding DNA: TGCGCCAGCAGCCAGGGCACCTCTCGGTACGAGCAGTACTTC. This gives the protein CASSQGTSRYEQYF.